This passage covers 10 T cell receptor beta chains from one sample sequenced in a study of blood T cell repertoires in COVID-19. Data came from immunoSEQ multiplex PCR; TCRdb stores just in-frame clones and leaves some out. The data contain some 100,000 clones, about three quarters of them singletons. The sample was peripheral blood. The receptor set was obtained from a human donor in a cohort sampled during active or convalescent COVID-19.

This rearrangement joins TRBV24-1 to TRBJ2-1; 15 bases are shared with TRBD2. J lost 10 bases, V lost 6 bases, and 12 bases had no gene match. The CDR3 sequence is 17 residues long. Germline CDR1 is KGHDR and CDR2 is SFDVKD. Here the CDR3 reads CATSSIVRTSGREEQFF. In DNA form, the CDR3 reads TGTGCCACCAGTTCTATCGTACGGACTAGCGGGAGGGAAGAGCAGTTCTTC.

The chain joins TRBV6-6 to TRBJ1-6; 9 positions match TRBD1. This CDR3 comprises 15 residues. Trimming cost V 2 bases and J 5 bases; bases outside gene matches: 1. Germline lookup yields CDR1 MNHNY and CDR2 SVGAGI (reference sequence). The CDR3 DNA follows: TGTGCCAGCAGTTACGGACAGGGGAATAATTCACCCCTCCACTTT. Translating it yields CASSYGQGNNSPLHF.

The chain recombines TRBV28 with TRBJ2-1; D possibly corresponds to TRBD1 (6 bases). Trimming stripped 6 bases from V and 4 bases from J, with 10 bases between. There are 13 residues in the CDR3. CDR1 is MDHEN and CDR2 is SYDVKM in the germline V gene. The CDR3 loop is CASRPQGYNEQFF. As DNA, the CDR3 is TGTGCCAGCAGGCCACAGGGATACAATGAGCAGTTCTTC.

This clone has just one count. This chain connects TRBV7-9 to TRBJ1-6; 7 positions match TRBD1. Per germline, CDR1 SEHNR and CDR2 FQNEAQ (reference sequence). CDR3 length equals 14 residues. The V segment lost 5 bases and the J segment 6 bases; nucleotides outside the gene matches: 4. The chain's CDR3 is CASSNRDSNSPLHF. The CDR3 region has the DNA TGTGCCAGCAGCAACCGGGACAGTAATTCACCCCTCCACTTT.

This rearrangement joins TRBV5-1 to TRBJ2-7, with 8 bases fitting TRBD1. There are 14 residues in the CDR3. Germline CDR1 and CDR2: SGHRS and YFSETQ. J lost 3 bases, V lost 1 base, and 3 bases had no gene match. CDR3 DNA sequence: TGCGCCAGCAGCTTGTGGACAGGGAACTACGAGCAGTACTTC. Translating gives CASSLWTGNYEQYF.

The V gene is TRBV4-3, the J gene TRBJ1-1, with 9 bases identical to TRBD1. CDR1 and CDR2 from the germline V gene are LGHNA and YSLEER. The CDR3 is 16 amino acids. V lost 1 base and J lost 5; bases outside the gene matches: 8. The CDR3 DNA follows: TGCGCCAGCAGCCAAGGCCTGGACAGGGGACGTACTGAAGCTTTCTTT. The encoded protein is CASSQGLDRGRTEAFF.

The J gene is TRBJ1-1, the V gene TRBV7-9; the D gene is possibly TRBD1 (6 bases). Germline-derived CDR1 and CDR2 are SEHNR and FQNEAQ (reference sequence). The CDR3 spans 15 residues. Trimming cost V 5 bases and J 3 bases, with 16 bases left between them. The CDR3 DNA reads TGTGCCAGCAGCCCATGGGGGGGCGCGTACACTGAAGCTTTCTTT. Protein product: CASSPWGGAYTEAFF.

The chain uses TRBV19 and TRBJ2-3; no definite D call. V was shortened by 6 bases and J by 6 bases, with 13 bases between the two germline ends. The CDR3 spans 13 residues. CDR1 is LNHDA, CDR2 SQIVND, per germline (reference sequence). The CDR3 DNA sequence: TGTGCCAGTAGGTCCGGGTCCTCGGATACGCAGTATTTT. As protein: CASRSGSSDTQYF.

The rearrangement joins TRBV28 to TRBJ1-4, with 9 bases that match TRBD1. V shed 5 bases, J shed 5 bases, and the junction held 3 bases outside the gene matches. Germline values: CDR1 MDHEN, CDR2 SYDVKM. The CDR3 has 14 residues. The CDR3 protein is CASSHGTGNEKLFF. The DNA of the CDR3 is TGTGCCAGCAGTCATGGGACAGGGAATGAAAAACTGTTTTTT. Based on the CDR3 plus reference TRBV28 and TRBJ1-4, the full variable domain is DVKVTQSSRYLVKRTGEKVFLECVQDMDHENMFWYRQDPGLGLRLIYFSYDVKMKEKGDIPEGYSVSREKKERFSLILESASTNQTSMYLCASSHGTGNEKLFFGSGTQLSVL.

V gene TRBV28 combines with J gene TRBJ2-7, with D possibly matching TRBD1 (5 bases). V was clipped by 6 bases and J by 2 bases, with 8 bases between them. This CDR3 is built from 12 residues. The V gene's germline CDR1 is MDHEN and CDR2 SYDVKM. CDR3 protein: CASRQDTYEQYF. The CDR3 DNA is TGTGCCAGCAGACAGGACACCTACGAGCAGTACTTC.